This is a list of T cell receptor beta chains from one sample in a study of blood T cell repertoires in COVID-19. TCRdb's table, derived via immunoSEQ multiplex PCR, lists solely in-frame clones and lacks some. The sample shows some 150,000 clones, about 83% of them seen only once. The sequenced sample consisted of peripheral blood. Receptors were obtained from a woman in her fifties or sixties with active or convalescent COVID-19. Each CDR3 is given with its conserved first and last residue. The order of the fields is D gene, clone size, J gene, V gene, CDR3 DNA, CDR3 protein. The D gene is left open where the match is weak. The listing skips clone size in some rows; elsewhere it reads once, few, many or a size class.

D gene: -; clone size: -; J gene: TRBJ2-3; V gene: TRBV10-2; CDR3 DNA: TGCGCCAGCAGTGAGCTCCCCGGGTACTCCTTCACAGATACGCAGTATTTT; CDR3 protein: CASSELPGYSFTDTQYF
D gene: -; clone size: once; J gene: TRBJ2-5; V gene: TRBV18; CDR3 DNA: TGTGCCAGCTCACCACCGGCCCAAGAGACCCAGTACTTC; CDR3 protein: CASSPPAQETQYF
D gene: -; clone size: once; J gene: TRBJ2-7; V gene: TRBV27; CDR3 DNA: TGTGCCAGCGGCTCTTTGGCAGGGGACGAGCAGTACTTC; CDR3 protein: CASGSLAGDEQYF
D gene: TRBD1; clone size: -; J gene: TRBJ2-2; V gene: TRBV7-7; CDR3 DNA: TGTGCTAGCAGCTTAGGAGTGGACAGGGACACCGGGGAGCTGTTTTTT; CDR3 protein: CASSLGVDRDTGELFF
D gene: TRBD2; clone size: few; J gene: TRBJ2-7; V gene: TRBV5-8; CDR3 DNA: TGTGCCAGCAGCTTGGGACTAGCGGGGGGGTCGGTCGAGCAGTACTTC; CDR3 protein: CASSLGLAGGSVEQYF
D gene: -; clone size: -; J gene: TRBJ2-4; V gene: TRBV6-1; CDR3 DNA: TGTGCCAGCAGTGAAATGGGGGCGGTCAAAAACATTCAGTACTTC; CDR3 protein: CASSEMGAVKNIQYF
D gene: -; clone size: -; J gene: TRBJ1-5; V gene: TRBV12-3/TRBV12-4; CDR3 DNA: TGTGCCAGCAGGGGCAGCAATCAGCCCCAGCATTTT; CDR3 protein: CASRGSNQPQHF
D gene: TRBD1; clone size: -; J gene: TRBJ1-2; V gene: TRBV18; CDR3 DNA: TGTGCCAGCTCACCACGACAGGGAAACTATGGCTACACCTTC; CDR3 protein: CASSPRQGNYGYTF
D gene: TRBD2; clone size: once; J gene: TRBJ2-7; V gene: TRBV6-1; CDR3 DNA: TGTGCCAGCAATGAGGGACTAGCGGGAGGAAGGTACGAGCAGTACTTC; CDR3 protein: CASNEGLAGGRYEQYF
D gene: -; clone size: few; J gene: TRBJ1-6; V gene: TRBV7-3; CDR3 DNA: TGTGCCAGCAGCTTACAGGGGAGCTCCTATAATTCACCCCTCCACTTT; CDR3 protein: CASSLQGSSYNSPLHF
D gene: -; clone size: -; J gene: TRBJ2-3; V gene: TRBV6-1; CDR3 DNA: TGTGCCAGCAGCCCACAACTAGGGGATACGCAGTATTTT; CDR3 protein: CASSPQLGDTQYF
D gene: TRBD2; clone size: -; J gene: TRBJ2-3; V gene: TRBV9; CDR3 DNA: TGTGCCAGCAGCGTAGAGACTAGCGGGGGACGAGCAGATACGCAGTATTTT; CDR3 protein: CASSVETSGGRADTQYF
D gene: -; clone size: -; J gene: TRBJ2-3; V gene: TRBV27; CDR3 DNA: TGTGCCAGCAGTCCACCCGCCTTGGCAGGAACCCCGGATACGCAGTATTTT; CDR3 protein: CASSPPALAGTPDTQYF
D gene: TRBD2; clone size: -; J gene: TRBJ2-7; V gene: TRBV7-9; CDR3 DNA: TGTGCCAGCACGCTTAGCGGGGGGGTCTACGAGCAGTACTTC; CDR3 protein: CASTLSGGVYEQYF
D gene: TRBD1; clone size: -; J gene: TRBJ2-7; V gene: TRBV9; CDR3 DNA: TGTGCCAGCAGCCCCACAGGGGGCCCCTACGAGCAGTACTTC; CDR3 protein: CASSPTGGPYEQYF
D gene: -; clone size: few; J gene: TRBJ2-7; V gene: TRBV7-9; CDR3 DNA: TGTGCCAGCAGCTTAATCGACGGGAGCTCCTACGAGCAGTACTTC; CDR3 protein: CASSLIDGSSYEQYF
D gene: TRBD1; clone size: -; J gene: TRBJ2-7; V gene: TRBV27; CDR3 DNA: TGTGCCAGCAGTTTGGGGACAGTCTCCTACGAGCAGTACTTC; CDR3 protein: CASSLGTVSYEQYF
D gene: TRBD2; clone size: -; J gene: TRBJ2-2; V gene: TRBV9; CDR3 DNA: TGTGCCAGCAGCGTAACTCCCCAGCGGGAGTTTACCGGGGAGCTGTTTTTT; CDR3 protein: CASSVTPQREFTGELFF
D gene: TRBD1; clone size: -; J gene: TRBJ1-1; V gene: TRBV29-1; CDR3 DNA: TGCAGCGTCTCTATGGACAGGCCGAACACTGAAGCTTTCTTT; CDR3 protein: CSVSMDRPNTEAFF
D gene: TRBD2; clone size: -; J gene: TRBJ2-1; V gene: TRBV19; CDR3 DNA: TGTGCCAGTAGTATAGTGGTGGGGACTAGCGGGCCCTCCTACAATGAGCAGTTCTTC; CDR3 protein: CASSIVVGTSGPSYNEQFF
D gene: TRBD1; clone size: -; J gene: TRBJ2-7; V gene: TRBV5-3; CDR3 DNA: TGTGCCAGAAGCTTGGTACAGGGGTTATACGAGCAGTACTTC; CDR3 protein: CARSLVQGLYEQYF
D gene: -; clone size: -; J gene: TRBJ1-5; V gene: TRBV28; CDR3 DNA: TGTGCCAGCAGTGGGTGGTGGGGAGGTCAGAGCAATCAGCCCCAGCATTTT; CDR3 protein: CASSGWWGGQSNQPQHF
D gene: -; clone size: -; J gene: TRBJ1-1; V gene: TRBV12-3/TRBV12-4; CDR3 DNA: TGTGCCAGCAGTCCCGACAGGGAAGCTTTCTTT; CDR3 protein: CASSPDREAFF
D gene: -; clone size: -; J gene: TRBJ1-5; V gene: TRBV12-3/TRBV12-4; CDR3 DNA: TGTGCCAGCAGCCGGGATAATCAGCCCCAGCATTTT; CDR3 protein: CASSRDNQPQHF
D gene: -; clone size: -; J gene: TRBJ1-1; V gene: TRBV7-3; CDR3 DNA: TGTGCCCCAACCGAAGGGAGGAACACTGAAGCTTTCTTT; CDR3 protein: CAPTEGRNTEAFF
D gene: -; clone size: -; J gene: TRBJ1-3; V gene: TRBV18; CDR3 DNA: TGTGCCAGCTCACCGGCGCGTCGGGGTTCTGGAAACACCATATATTTT; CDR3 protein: CASSPARRGSGNTIYF
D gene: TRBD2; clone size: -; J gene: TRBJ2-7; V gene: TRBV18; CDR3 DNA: TGTGCCAGCTCACCACAGGGCGGGGGGTCTAGGGAGCAGTACTTC; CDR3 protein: CASSPQGGGSREQYF
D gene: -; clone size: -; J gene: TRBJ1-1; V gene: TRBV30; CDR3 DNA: TGTGCCTGGAGGGCGTTCAGGGCCACTGAAGCTTTCTTT; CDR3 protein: CAWRAFRATEAFF
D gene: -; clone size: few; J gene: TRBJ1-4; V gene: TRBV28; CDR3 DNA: TGTGCCAGCAGCCCCCAGGATATGTCCAGGATGAATGAAAAACTGTTTTTT; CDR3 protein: CASSPQDMSRMNEKLFF
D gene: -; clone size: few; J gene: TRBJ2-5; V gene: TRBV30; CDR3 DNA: TGTGCCTGGGGTATGTGGGAGAAAGAGACCCAGTACTTC; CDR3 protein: CAWGMWEKETQYF
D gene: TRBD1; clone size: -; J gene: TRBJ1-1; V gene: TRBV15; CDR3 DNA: TGTGCCACCAGCAGAGGTCCGGACAGGGACACTGAAGCTTTCTTT; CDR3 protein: CATSRGPDRDTEAFF
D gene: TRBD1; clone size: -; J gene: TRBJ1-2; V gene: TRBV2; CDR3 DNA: TGTGCCAGCTACGGAACTATGAGGGGGCGCGAGTATGGCTACACCTTC; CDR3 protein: CASYGTMRGREYGYTF
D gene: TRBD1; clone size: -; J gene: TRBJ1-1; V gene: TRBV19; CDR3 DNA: TGTGCCAGTAGACTACGACCAGGGGGCACTGAAGCTTTCTTT; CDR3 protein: CASRLRPGGTEAFF
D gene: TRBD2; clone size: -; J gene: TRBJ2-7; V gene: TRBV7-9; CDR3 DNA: TGTGCCAGCAGCTCTAGCGGGGGAAGCTCCTACGAGCAGTACTTC; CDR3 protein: CASSSSGGSSYEQYF
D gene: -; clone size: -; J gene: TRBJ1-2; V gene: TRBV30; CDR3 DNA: TGTGCCTGGAGTGTAGGTACGGGGATTCATGGCTACACCTTC; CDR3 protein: CAWSVGTGIHGYTF
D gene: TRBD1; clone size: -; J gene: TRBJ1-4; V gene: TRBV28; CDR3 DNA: TGTGCCAGCAGCCTCGCAGACAGGGGACAGCGAAAACTGTTTTTT; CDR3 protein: CASSLADRGQRKLFF
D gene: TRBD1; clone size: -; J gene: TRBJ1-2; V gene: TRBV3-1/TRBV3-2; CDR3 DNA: TGTGCCAGCAGTCGCAGGGGGGTTAACTATGGCTACACCTTC; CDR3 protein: CASSRRGVNYGYTF
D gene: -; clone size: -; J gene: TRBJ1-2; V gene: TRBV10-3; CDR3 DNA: TGTGCCATCAGCCCCGGGTCCGGCGGCTATGGCTACACCTTC; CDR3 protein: CAISPGSGGYGYTF
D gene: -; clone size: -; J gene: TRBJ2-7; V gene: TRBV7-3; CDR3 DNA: TGTGCCAGCAGCCCAGCCTGGGCCTCTGGCGAGCAGTACTTC; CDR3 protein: CASSPAWASGEQYF
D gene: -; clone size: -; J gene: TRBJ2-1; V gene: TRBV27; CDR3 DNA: TGTGCCAGCAGTTCCCCAGGGGCCGAGGCCTACAATGAGCAGTTCTTC; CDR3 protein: CASSSPGAEAYNEQFF
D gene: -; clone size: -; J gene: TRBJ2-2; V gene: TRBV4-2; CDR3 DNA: TGTGCCAGCAGCCAAGATTTGGGGCGGGGGCGAAACACCGGGGAGCTGTTTTTT; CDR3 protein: CASSQDLGRGRNTGELFF
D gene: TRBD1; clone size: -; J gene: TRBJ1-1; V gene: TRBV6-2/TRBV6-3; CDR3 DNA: TGTGCCAGCAGCCCGGGACAGGGGATAGCTGAAGCTTTCTTT; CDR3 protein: CASSPGQGIAEAFF
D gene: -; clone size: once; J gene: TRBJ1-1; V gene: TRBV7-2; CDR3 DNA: TGTGCCAGCAGTAGAAGGGGGGGATACACTGAAGCTTTCTTT; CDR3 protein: CASSRRGGYTEAFF
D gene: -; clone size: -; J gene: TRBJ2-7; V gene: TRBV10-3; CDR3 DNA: TGTGCCATCAGTGATCAGGGTAGGTCCTACGAGCAGTACTTC; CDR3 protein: CAISDQGRSYEQYF
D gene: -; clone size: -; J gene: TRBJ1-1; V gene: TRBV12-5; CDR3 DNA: TGTGCTAGTGGTTTGGACGGGTGGACTGAAGCTTTCTTT; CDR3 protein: CASGLDGWTEAFF
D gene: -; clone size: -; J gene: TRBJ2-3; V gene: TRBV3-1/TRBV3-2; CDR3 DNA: TGTGCCAGCAGCCAGGGGGCCAACTTGGGGCAGTATTTT; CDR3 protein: CASSQGANLGQYF
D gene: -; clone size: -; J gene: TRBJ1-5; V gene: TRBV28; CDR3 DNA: TGTGCCAGCAGTCCACGTTTGGGGGAGGCGCAGCCCCAGCATTTT; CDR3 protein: CASSPRLGEAQPQHF
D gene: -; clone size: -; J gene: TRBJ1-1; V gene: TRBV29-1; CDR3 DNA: TGCAGCGTCTTTGTGAGTCAAGTCGGCACTGAAGCTTTCTTT; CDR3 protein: CSVFVSQVGTEAFF
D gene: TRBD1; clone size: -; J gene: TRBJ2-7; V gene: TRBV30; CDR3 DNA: TGTGCCTGGAGTGTTGGGGACAGGGGCTACGAGCAGTACTTC; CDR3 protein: CAWSVGDRGYEQYF
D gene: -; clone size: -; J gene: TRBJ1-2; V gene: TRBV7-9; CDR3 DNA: TGTGCCAGCAGCCCGCCCCCAGAGGTCATAGGTGGCTACACCTTC; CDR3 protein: CASSPPPEVIGGYTF
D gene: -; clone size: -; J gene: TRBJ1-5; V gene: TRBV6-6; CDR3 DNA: TGTGCCAGCAGTCCAGACACCTCCAATCAGCCCCAGCATTTT; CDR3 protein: CASSPDTSNQPQHF
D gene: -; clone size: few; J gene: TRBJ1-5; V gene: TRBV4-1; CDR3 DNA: TGCGCCAGCAGCCAATCTACCAACAGTAAGGGCAATCAGCCCCAGCATTTT; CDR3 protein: CASSQSTNSKGNQPQHF
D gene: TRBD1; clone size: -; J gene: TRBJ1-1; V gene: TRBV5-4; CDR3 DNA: TGTGCCAGCAGCCCCGGACAGGACATGAACACTGAAGCTTTCTTT; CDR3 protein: CASSPGQDMNTEAFF
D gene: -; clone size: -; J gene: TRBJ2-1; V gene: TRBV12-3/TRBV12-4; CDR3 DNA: TGTGCCAGCAGGATAAGGGGATACAATGAGCAGTTCTTC; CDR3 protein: CASRIRGYNEQFF
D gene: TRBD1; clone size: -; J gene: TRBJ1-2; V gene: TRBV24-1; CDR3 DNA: TGTGCCACCAGCCAGACAGGGGCCTCGGGAGGCTACACCTTC; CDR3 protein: CATSQTGASGGYTF
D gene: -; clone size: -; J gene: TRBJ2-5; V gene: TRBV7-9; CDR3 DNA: TGTGCCAGCAGCCTGCATAGTCCGAAGGAGACCCAGTACTTC; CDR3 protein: CASSLHSPKETQYF
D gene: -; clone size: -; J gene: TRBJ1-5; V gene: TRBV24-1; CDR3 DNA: TGTGCCACCAGTGATTTGGGCATTAATCAGCCCCAGCATTTT; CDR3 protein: CATSDLGINQPQHF